This T cell receptor beta chain was found in a study of identifying expanded T cells in peripheral blood. Only a few counts were recorded for this clone. Its antigen is not identified. Produced via immunoSEQ multiplex PCR; TCRdb's table is partial and in-frame only. Here the sample spans 60,000 or so clones, under 85% being singletons. Overall study findings and caveats: Across healthy donors, higher total template counts meant significantly greater two-week count variance.

Collection occurred without any documented infections or immune events in donors. CDR3 length: 15 amino acids. J was trimmed by 9 bases and V by 4 bases; bases with no gene match: 8. From germline, CDR1 is KGHSH and CDR2 LQKENI. This TCR was recovered from a person aged 18 to 69 in good health. J is TRBJ2-1 and V is TRBV18; TRBD1 matches at 11 bases. Sequencing was done on a sample of blood. The CDR3 protein is CASSLGQGAFSEQFF. DNA for the CDR3: TGTGCCAGCTCACTCGGACAGGGGGCATTCAGTGAGCAGTTCTTC.